These 26 T cell receptor beta chains originate from one sample sequenced in a study of identifying expanded T cells in peripheral blood. Produced via immunoSEQ multiplex PCR; TCRdb's table is partial and in-frame only. The sample carries 120,000 or so clones, roughly 80% recorded once. Sequenced: blood. These receptor sequences come from a person aged 18-70 years in good health.

The chain employs TRBV4-3 and TRBJ2-5, with TRBD1 matching over 8 bases. This CDR3 is 15 amino acids long. V trimming: 1 base; J trimming: 8 bases; junction bases outside the gene matches: 9. Germline V gene sequence: CDR1 LGHNA, CDR2 YSLEER. CDR3 nucleotides: TGCGCCAGCAGCCAAGTTTGGACAGGGATTAGTACCCAGTACTTC. As protein: CASSQVWTGISTQYF.

This clone was found a few times. This chain links TRBV6-6 with TRBJ1-6; no firm D call. CDR1 and CDR2 from the germline V gene are MNHNY and SVGAGI (reference sequence). CDR3 length: 16 residues. V gave up 2 bases and J gave up 5 bases, with 13 bases separating them. CDR3 region: CASSYPAVNDNSPLHF. The CDR3 nucleotides are TGTGCCAGCAGTTACCCGGCCGTGAACGATAATTCACCCCTCCACTTT.

This sequence joins TRBV30 and TRBJ1-1; D ambiguous. With 2 bases removed from V and 0 bases from J, the gap between germline ends came to 10 bases. The CDR3 is 14 residues long. Germline assignment: CDR1 GTSNPN and CDR2 SVGIG (reference sequence). CDR3 region: CAWSISLMNTEAFF. CDR3 nucleotides: TGTGCCTGGAGTATCAGTCTCATGAACACTGAAGCTTTCTTT.

The rearrangement joins TRBV7-8 to TRBJ1-1; 8 positions agree with TRBD1. The V segment lost 5 bases and the J segment 2 bases; nucleotides outside the gene matches: 4. The CDR3 loop spans 14 amino acids. The germline V gene encodes CDR1 SGHVS and CDR2 FQNEAQ. CDR3 in DNA: TGTGCCAGCAGCCGAGGGACAGGCAACACTGAAGCTTTCTTT. It encodes CASSRGTGNTEAFF.

V is TRBV9 and J is TRBJ1-2; TRBD1 agrees at 7 bases. Germline CDR1 and CDR2: SGDLS and YYNGEE. The CDR3 extends over 12 amino acids. V lost 7 bases to trimming and J lost 7 bases; unmatched junction nucleotides: 7. The CDR3: CASEKTGIGYTF. The CDR3 nucleotides read TGTGCCAGCGAAAAGACAGGGATTGGCTACACCTTC.

This clone was recorded a few times. The rearrangement links TRBV5-8 to TRBJ1-6; TRBD1 is a possible D gene (5 bases). The ends were cut back, 2 bases at V and 8 bases at J, with 11 bases in the middle. This CDR3 comprises 14 residues. Germline V gives CDR1 SGHTS, CDR2 YDEGEE. The CDR3 is CASSFGASHSPLHF. CDR3 nucleotides: TGTGCCAGCAGCTTCGGGGCCTCCCATTCACCCCTCCACTTT. Combining the CDR3 with reference TRBV5-8 and TRBJ1-6 gives the whole variable domain EAGVTQSPTHLIKTRGQQATLRCSPISGHTSVYWYQQALGLGLQFLLWYDEGEERNRGNFPPRFSGRQFPNYSSELNVNALELEDSALYLCASSFGASHSPLHFGNGTRLTVT.

CDR3 sequence: CASSLQGSGVLTF. DNA of the CDR3: TGTGCCAGCAGCCTCCAGGGATCAGGGGTCCTGACTTTC. The chain recombines TRBV9 with TRBJ2-6; TRBD1 is a possible D gene (5 bases). CDR1 is SGDLS and CDR2 is YYNGEE in the germline V gene. This CDR3 is 13 amino acids long. Trimming shortened V by 4 bases and J by 13 bases, and 15 bases separated the two germline ends. Variable domain in full (rest from reference TRBV9 and TRBJ2-6): DSGVTQTPKHLITATGQRVTLRCSPRSGDLSVYWYQQSLDQGLQFLIQYYNGEERAKGNILERFSAQQFPDLHSELNLSSLELGDSALYFCASSLQGSGVLTFGAGSRLTVL.

V usage is TRBV27 and J usage is TRBJ1-6, with D possibly being TRBD1 (6 bases). Germline V lookup: CDR1 MNHEY, CDR2 SMNVEV (reference sequence). There are 15 residues in the CDR3. V lost 3 bases and J 8 bases, leaving 14 bases between the germline ends. The CDR3 is CASSFRRGRDSPLHF. The CDR3 nucleotides are TGTGCCAGCAGTTTTAGGAGGGGGAGGGATTCACCCCTCCACTTT.

This rearrangement joins TRBV30 to TRBJ2-5, with D tentatively TRBD1 (5 bases). The J call could be wrong; TRBJ2-7 is a better fit for the DNA end. This CDR3 has 13 amino acids. The germline gives CDR1 GTSNPN, CDR2 SVGIG (reference sequence). The CDR3 DNA reads as TGTGCCTGGGGGGCTCTTAGCTCCTACGAGCAGTACTTC. Its protein is CAWGALSSYEQYF.

The chain employs TRBV7-6 and TRBJ2-5, with D possibly matching TRBD2 (5 bases). Trimming removed 5 bases from V and 2 bases from J, with 18 bases in between. The germline V gene encodes CDR1 SGHVS and CDR2 FNYEAQ. There are 16 residues in the CDR3. The CDR3 sequence: CASSVRTTILQETQYF. DNA for the CDR3: TGTGCCAGCAGCGTACGAACGACTATCTTACAAGAGACCCAGTACTTC.

The chain combines TRBV29-1 with TRBJ1-1, with TRBD1 as a possible D gene (5 bases). Between the trimmed V and J ends, which lost 4 bases and 4 bases, there was a span of 19 bases. The CDR3 sequence is 15 residues long. CDR1 and CDR2 (germline): SQVTM, ANQGSEA. Here the CDR3 DNA reads TGCAGCGTTGTGGACTCCGGGGGGAGCGGCACTGAAGCTTTCTTT. As protein: CSVVDSGGSGTEAFF.

V usage is TRBV6-1 and J usage is TRBJ2-5; D is possibly TRBD1 or TRBD2 (6 bases each). V dropped 0 bases and J dropped 7 bases, with 12 bases sitting between them. The CDR3 is 14 amino acids. Germline lookup yields CDR1 MNHNS and CDR2 SASEGT. Here the CDR3 DNA reads TGTGCCAGCAGTGAAGCAGGGGGGAGTGCGACCCAGTACTTC. This translates into CASSEAGGSATQYF.

This rearrangement joins TRBV4-3 to TRBJ1-1; D is unresolved. Trimming cost V 0 bases and J 1 base, with 12 bases left between them. The CDR3 consists of 16 residues. Germline-derived CDR1 and CDR2 are LGHNA and YSLEER. In nucleotides, the CDR3 is TGCGCCAGCAGCCAAGAATTCATGGGTGCGAACACTGAAGCTTTCTTT. Its translation is CASSQEFMGANTEAFF.

This clone occurred a few times. The chain carries TRBV15 and TRBJ2-5, with 7 bases aligning to TRBD1. The CDR3 extends over 16 amino acids. V lost 2 bases to trimming and J lost 2 bases; unmatched junction nucleotides: 8. Per the germline V gene, CDR1 is LNHNV and CDR2 is YYDKDF (reference sequence). The CDR3 is CATSRSPGQRQETQYF. CDR3 in DNA: TGTGCCACCAGCAGAAGTCCGGGACAGAGACAAGAGACCCAGTACTTC.

V usage is TRBV19 and J usage is TRBJ2-7, with D perhaps TRBD2 (7 bases). Looked up from germline, CDR1 is LNHDA and CDR2 is SQIVND (reference sequence). The V and J ends lost 5 bases and 1 base respectively, with 18 bases between them. The CDR3 is 16 amino acids. This CDR3 is CASSRDVGGPSYEQYF. Written as DNA, the CDR3 is TGTGCCAGTAGTCGGGATGTCGGGGGGCCGTCCTACGAGCAGTACTTC.

V gene TRBV7-2 combines with J gene TRBJ2-7; TRBD1 aligns across 8 bases. Per germline, CDR1 SGHTA and CDR2 FQGNSA. J gave up 6 bases and V 4 bases, and 5 bases lay outside the gene matches. The CDR3 spans 13 residues. The CDR3 DNA sequence: TGTGCCAGCAGCTGGGCAACAGGGGGCGAGCAGTACTTC. Translation: CASSWATGGEQYF.

The rearrangement joins TRBV7-2 to TRBJ1-1, with TRBD1 matching over 7 bases. From germline, CDR1 is SGHTA and CDR2 FQGNSA. This CDR3 region has 16 residues. With 5 bases clipped from V and 5 bases from J, the junction kept 14 bases outside the gene matches. The CDR3 reads CASSLYGQDYTTEAFF. CDR3 nucleotide sequence: TGTGCCAGCAGCCTCTACGGACAGGACTATACGACTGAAGCTTTCTTT.

The rearrangement uses TRBV2 and TRBJ1-5; D not resolved. This CDR3 region has 13 residues. Trimming pared 3 bases from V and 7 bases from J, leaving 10 bases between. CDR1 and CDR2 (germline): SNHLY, FYNNEI. The CDR3 here is CASSDRGLQPQHF. CDR3 in DNA: TGTGCCAGCAGTGATCGGGGTTTACAGCCCCAGCATTTT.

This clone was detected a few times. For the CDR3, the DNA is TGTGCCAGCAGCTTGTGGGAGGATATTTACAACACTGAAGCTTTCTTT. Encoded protein: CASSLWEDIYNTEAFF. The rearrangement uses TRBV5-4 and TRBJ1-1; D is unresolved. The CDR3 is 16 amino acids. Germline CDR1 is SGHNT and CDR2 is YYREEE (reference sequence). V lost 1 base to trimming and J lost 2 bases, with 15 bases between them.

This chain uses TRBV2 with TRBJ1-2, with D maybe TRBD1 (5 bases). This CDR3 region has 15 residues. V was shortened by 6 bases and J by 7 bases, with 21 bases between the two germline ends. Germline CDR1 and CDR2: SNHLY and FYNNEI. CDR3 DNA sequence: TGTGCCAGCAGGGGGCGCGGGGGACCCGGTGGTGGCTACACCTTC. Amino acids: CASRGRGGPGGGYTF. Using reference TRBV2 and TRBJ1-2 for the parts outside the CDR3, the full variable domain is EPEVTQTPSHQVTQMGQEVILRCVPISNHLYFYWYRQILGQKVEFLVSFYNNEISEKSEIFDDQFSVERPDGSNFTLKIRSTKLEDSAMYFCASRGRGGPGGGYTFGSGTRLTVV.

V usage is TRBV7-2 and J usage is TRBJ1-1; no definite D call. Germline values: CDR1 SGHTA, CDR2 FQGNSA. The CDR3 is 13 amino acids. V lost 5 bases and J 4 bases, leaving 11 bases between the germline ends. The CDR3 bases are TGTGCCAGCAGCAGTACTAGGGTCACTGAAGCTTTCTTT. As protein: CASSSTRVTEAFF.

This chain uses TRBV18 with TRBJ2-1; TRBD1 might be the D (6 bases). CDR3 size: 16 residues. CDR1 and CDR2 (germline): KGHSH, LQKENI. V was shortened by 3 bases and J by 5 bases, with 17 bases between the two germline ends. Here the CDR3 reads CASSPGSQGTNNEQFF. The CDR3 nucleotides read TGTGCCAGCTCACCGGGTTCGCAGGGGACAAACAATGAGCAGTTCTTC.

This clone occurred once. This chain's CDR3 is CASSLGTSGGARDEQYF. In DNA form, the CDR3 reads TGTGCCAGCTCACTAGGGACTAGCGGGGGGGCCCGGGACGAGCAGTACTTC. The genes are TRBV18 and TRBJ2-7; 16 bases line up with TRBD2. This CDR3 comprises 17 residues. CDR1 is KGHSH, CDR2 LQKENI, per germline. After removal of 4 bases from V and 5 bases from J, the junction contained 8 bases not matched to a gene. The whole variable domain, remainder taken from reference TRBV18 and TRBJ2-7, is NAGVMQNPRHLVRRRGQEARLRCSPMKGHSHVYWYRQLPEEGLKFMVYLQKENIIDESGMPKERFSAEFPKEGPSILRIQQVVRGDSAAYFCASSLGTSGGARDEQYFGPGTRLTVT.

This chain uses TRBV9 with TRBJ1-1, with 8 positions matching TRBD1. There are 14 residues in the CDR3. V dropped 4 bases and J dropped 1; count of bases not matched to a gene: 3. The V gene's germline CDR1 is SGDLS and CDR2 YYNGEE. The CDR3 DNA reads as TGTGCCAGCAGCTGGACAGGGCAGAACACTGAAGCTTTCTTT. Translation: CASSWTGQNTEAFF.

The V and J genes are TRBV7-9 and TRBJ2-7; the match to TRBD2 covers 11 bases. V lost 1 base to trimming and J lost 6 bases; unmatched junction nucleotides: 2. The CDR3 is 14 residues long. Germline lookup yields CDR1 SEHNR and CDR2 FQNEAQ (reference sequence). The CDR3 DNA reads TGTGCCAGCAGCTTAGTAGCGGGGGGGCTCGAGCAGTACTTC. It yields the protein CASSLVAGGLEQYF.

This chain links TRBV25-1 with TRBJ1-3, with 8 bases fitting TRBD1. Germline values: CDR1 MGHDK, CDR2 SYGVNS. This CDR3 region has 15 residues. Trimming cost V 1 base and J 6 bases; bases outside gene matches: 5. In nucleotides, the CDR3 is TGTGCCAGCAGTGAATCGGGCAGGGGGCTAAACACCATATATTTT. As protein: CASSESGRGLNTIYF.